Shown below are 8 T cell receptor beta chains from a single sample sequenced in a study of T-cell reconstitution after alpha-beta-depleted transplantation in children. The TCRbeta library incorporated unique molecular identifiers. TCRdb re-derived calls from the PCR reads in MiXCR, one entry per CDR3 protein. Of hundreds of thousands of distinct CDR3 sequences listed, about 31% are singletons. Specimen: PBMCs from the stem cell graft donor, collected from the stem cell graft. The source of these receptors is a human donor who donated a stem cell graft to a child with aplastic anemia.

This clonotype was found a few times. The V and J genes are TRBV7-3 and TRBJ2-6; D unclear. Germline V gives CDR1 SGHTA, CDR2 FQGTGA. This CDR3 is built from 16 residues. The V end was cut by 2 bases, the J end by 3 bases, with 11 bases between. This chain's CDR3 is CASSLLSSGGANVLTF. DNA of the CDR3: TGTGCCAGCAGCTTATTGAGTTCTGGTGGGGCCAACGTCCTGACTTTC. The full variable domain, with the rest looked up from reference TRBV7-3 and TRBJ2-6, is GAGVSQTPSNKVTEKGKYVELRCDPISGHTALYWYRQSLGQGPEFLIYFQGTGAADDSGLPNDRFFAVRPEGSVSTLKIQRTERGDSAVYLCASSLLSSGGANVLTFGAGSRLTVL.

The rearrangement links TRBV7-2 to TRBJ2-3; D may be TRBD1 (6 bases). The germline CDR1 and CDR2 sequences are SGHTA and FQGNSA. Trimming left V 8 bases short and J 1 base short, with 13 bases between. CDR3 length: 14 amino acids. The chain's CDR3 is CASAGVGGTDTQYF. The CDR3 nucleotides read TGTGCCAGCGCAGGGGTAGGGGGCACAGATACGCAGTATTTT.

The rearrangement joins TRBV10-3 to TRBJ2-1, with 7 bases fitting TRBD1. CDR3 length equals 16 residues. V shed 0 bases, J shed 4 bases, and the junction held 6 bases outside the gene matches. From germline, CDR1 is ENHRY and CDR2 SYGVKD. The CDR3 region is CAISESTGTDYNEQFF. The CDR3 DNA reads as TGTGCCATCAGTGAGTCGACCGGGACAGATTACAATGAGCAGTTCTTC.

CDR3 protein: CASSLGGGRVFSPLHF. The CDR3, as DNA: TGTGCCAGCAGCTTAGGGGGAGGCAGGGTATTTTCACCCCTCCACTTT. The chain employs TRBV7-2 and TRBJ1-6; perhaps TRBD1 as D (5 bases). The germline gives CDR1 SGHTA, CDR2 FQGNSA. This CDR3 region has 16 residues. The V end lost 1 base, the J end lost 9 bases, and 16 bases lay between the germline ends.

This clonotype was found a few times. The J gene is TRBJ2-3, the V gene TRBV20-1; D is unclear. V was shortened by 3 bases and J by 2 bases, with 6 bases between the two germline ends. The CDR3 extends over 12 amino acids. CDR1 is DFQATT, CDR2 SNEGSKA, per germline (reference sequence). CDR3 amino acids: CSASDDTDTQYF. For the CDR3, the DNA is TGCAGTGCTAGTGACGACACAGATACGCAGTATTTT.

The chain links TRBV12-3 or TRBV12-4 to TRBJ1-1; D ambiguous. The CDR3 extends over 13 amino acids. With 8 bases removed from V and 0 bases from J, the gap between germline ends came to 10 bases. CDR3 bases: TGTGCCAGCGGATTACAGATGAACACTGAAGCTTTCTTT. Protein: CASGLQMNTEAFF.

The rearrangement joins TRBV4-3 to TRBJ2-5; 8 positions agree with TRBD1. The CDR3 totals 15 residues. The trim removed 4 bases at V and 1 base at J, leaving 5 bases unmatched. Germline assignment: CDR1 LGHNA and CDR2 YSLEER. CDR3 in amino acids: CASSLTTGAQETQYF. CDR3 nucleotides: TGCGCCAGCAGCCTCACGACAGGGGCCCAAGAGACCCAGTACTTC.

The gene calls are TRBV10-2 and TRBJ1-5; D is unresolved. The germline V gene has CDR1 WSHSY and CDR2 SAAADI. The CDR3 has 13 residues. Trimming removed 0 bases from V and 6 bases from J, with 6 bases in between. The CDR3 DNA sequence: TGCGCCAGCAGTGAGTCGACTTTTCAGCCCCAGCATTTT. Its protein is CASSESTFQPQHF.